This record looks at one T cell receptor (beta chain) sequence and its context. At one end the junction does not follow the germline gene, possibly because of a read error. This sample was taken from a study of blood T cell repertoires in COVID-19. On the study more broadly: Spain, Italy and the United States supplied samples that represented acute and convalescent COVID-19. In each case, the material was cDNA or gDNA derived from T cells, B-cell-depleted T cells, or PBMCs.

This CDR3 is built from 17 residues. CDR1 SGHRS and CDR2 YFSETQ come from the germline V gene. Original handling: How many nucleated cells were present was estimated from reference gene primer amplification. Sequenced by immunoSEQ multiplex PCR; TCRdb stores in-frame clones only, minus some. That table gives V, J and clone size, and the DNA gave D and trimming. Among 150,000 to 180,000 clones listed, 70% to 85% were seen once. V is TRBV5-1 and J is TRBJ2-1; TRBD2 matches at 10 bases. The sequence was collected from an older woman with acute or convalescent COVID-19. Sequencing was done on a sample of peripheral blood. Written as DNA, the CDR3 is TGCGCCAGCAGTTTGGACCTGGGGCTAGCGGGGGACAATGAGCAGTTCTTC. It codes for CASSLDLGLAGDNEQFF. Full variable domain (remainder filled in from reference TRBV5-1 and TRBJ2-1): KAGVTQTPRYLIKTRGQQVTLSCSPISGHRSVSWYQQTPGQGLQFLFEYFSETQRNKGNFPGRFSGRQFSNSRSEMNVSTLELGDSALYLCASSLDLGLAGDNEQFFGPGTRLTVL.